A selection of T cell receptor beta chains follows, all from one sample in a study of a mutant IDH1 vaccine in newly diagnosed glioma. The antigens of these receptors remain unknown. Generated by immunoSEQ multiplex PCR, the TCRdb table keeps only in-frame clones and is missing some. The sample comprises 40,000 to 45,000 clones, 81% of which are singletons, and roughly 5% rests with the top ten. Sequencing was performed on PBMCs, taken from a glioma patient whose treatment included an IDH1 peptide vaccine. These receptors were obtained from a woman in her 40s with glioma. Some clones in this sample may be carry-over from other donors' samples. Each CDR3 is given with its conserved first and last residue.

j_call v_call cdr3_aa
TRBJ1-3 TRBV5-1 CASSLEGQGVYTIYF
TRBJ1-6 TRBV7-3 CASSPIHRAGAPLHF
TRBJ1-2 TRBV27 CASRDSYGYTF
TRBJ2-3 TRBV4-2 CASSQGGGWVITDTQYF
TRBJ1-4 TRBV20-1 CSARRGEKLFF
TRBJ2-7 TRBV6-1 CASTPDGMGSYEQYF
TRBJ2-7 TRBV6-1 CASSELAGGALSSYEQYF
TRBJ1-5 TRBV6-1 CASSEIPSGQPQHF
TRBJ2-1 TRBV5-8 CASSGGQIYNEQFF
TRBJ1-2 TRBV9 CASSVQGRGGYTF
TRBJ1-6 TRBV7-2 CASSLVLGNSPLHF
TRBJ1-5 TRBV6-1 CASSNGDSPSQPQHF
TRBJ2-7 TRBV5-1 CASSLEAGQGASYEQYF
TRBJ1-5 TRBV7-2 CASRSLGPQHF
TRBJ2-5 TRBV10-3 CAISRLGIAGPQETQYF
TRBJ1-4 TRBV21-1 CASSKLVGGRDRGEKLFF
TRBJ1-6 TRBV5-4 CASSLPSGTGSNSPLHF
TRBJ2-3 TRBV6-1 CASRDSGDTQYF